These 27 T cell receptor beta chains were all obtained from the same sample, sequenced in a study of cytomegalovirus exposure and HLA in healthy donors (dated by TCRdb to about 2017). Libraries were prepared through the immunoSEQ multiplex PCR assay. A mixture of 60 forward primers for TCR Vbeta segments and 13 reverse primers for TCR Jbeta segments was used in the multiplex PCR. TCRdb carries this immuneACCESS record with in-frame sequences only. Its versions omit some clonotypes, under half of them owing to an unresolved V gene in the studies checked, with the rest unexplained. Here the sample has some 170,000 clones; over 70% occur a single time. Roughly 2% of the sample rests with the top ten. Sequencing was performed on PBMCs. These receptors originate from a woman in her twenties or thirties in good health and CMV-seronegative.

CDR3 region: CASSDPQGDGYTF. As DNA, the CDR3 is TGTGCCAGTAGTGATCCCCAGGGGGATGGCTACACCTTC. The chain joins TRBV19 to TRBJ1-2; TRBD1 matches at 7 bases. CDR1 and CDR2 (germline): LNHDA, SQIVND (reference sequence). This CDR3 spans 13 amino acids. V was clipped by 5 bases and J by 6 bases; unmatched bases: 6.

The chain recombines TRBV28 with TRBJ1-2; 8 positions match TRBD1. CDR1 is MDHEN and CDR2 is SYDVKM in the germline V gene. J lost 4 bases, V lost 4 bases, and 8 bases had no gene match. The CDR3 sequence is 15 residues long. The CDR3: CASSSGQGPFYGYTF. DNA of the CDR3: TGTGCCAGCAGTTCCGGACAGGGCCCGTTCTATGGCTACACCTTC.

The genes are TRBV29-1 and TRBJ2-1; 13 bases are a match to TRBD2. This CDR3 has 15 amino acids. Germline V lookup: CDR1 SQVTM, CDR2 ANQGSEA. The ends lost 3 bases at V and 4 bases at J; junction bases unmatched: 3. The CDR3 region is CSVDGTSGAYNEQFF. The CDR3 DNA follows: TGCAGCGTTGACGGGACTAGCGGGGCATACAATGAGCAGTTCTTC.

The chain has TRBV2 and TRBJ2-2; 8 bases map to TRBD1. V shed 4 bases and J 6 bases; nucleotides not matched to a gene: 4. The V gene's germline CDR1 is SNHLY and CDR2 FYNNEI. CDR3 length: 14 amino acids. The CDR3 here is CASSVTGDAGELFF. The CDR3 bases are TGTGCCAGCAGTGTGACAGGGGACGCCGGGGAGCTGTTTTTT.

A few counts support this clone. The chain recombines TRBV5-1 with TRBJ2-1; 14 bases are a match to TRBD2. The CDR3 runs to 17 residues. J was trimmed by 7 bases and V by 4 bases; bases with no gene match: 10. The germline V gene has CDR1 SGHRS and CDR2 YFSETQ. CDR3 DNA: TGCGCCAGCAGCGTAGCCGGGACTAGCGGGAGTCTGAATGAGCAGTTCTTC. It is translated as CASSVAGTSGSLNEQFF.

The V gene is TRBV6-5, the J gene TRBJ1-1; D possibly corresponds to TRBD1 (5 bases). CDR1 and CDR2 from the germline V gene are MNHEY and SVGAGI. The CDR3 length is 12 residues. V lost 4 bases and J 12 bases, leaving 15 bases between the germline ends. CDR3 coding DNA: TGTGCCAGCAGTTCACTGGACAAGGTGACTTTCTTT. It yields the protein CASSSLDKVTFF.

This clone was found a few times. The chain combines TRBV10-1 with TRBJ2-1; tentatively, D is TRBD2 (5 bases). Germline V gene sequence: CDR1 WNHNN, CDR2 SYGVQD (reference sequence). This CDR3 is built from 15 residues. V was cut by 3 bases and J by 1 base, with 10 bases left in between. CDR3 in amino acids: CASSDSVGSYNEQFF. The CDR3 DNA reads TGCGCCAGCAGTGATAGCGTTGGATCCTACAATGAGCAGTTCTTC.

About this clone: Mismatch with germline at one junction end may stem from a read error. The chain employs TRBV7-2 and TRBJ1-2; no reliable D call. Germline assignment: CDR1 SGHTA and CDR2 FQGNSA. The length of the CDR3 is 14 residues. CDR3 region: CASSLEHSLGGCTF. Written as DNA, the CDR3 is TGTGCCAGCAGCTTAGAACACAGTTTAGGTGGCTGCACCTTC.

The chain carries TRBV2 and TRBJ1-5, with D hard to call. The V end lost 8 bases, the J end lost 1 base, and 9 bases lay between the germline ends. This CDR3 has 13 residues. CDR1 and CDR2 (germline): SNHLY, FYNNEI. The CDR3 coding sequence is TGTGCCAGCCACTCAAGAAGCAATCAGCCCCAGCATTTT. As protein: CASHSRSNQPQHF.

There are a few counts of this clone. The CDR3 DNA follows: TGTGCCATCAGCGGGGGGACAGGGAACACTGAAGCTTTCTTT. This codes for CAISGGTGNTEAFF. The gene calls are TRBV10-3 and TRBJ1-1, with 8 bases that match TRBD1. The CDR3 spans 14 residues. The germline V gene encodes CDR1 ENHRY and CDR2 SYGVKD. V gave up 6 bases and J gave up 1 base; unmatched junction bases: 4.

The chain combines TRBV27 with TRBJ2-5; tentative D call: TRBD1 (6 bases). This CDR3 comprises 13 residues. The V end was cut by 2 bases, the J end by 5 bases, with 9 bases between. Germline values: CDR1 MNHEY, CDR2 SMNVEV (reference sequence). The CDR3 nucleotides read TGTGCCAGCAGTTTACGCAGGGGCGAGACCCAGTACTTC. It yields the protein CASSLRRGETQYF.

The genes are TRBV28 and TRBJ2-6; 10 bases align to TRBD2. J lost 3 bases, V lost 8 bases, and 4 bases had no gene match. Looked up from germline, CDR1 is MDHEN and CDR2 is SYDVKM. The CDR3 spans 15 residues. CDR3 in amino acids: CASATSGYGANVLTF. The CDR3 DNA reads TGTGCCAGCGCGACTAGCGGGTATGGGGCCAACGTCCTGACTTTC.

With regard to this clone: A junction end diverges from the germline sequence, so it may reflect a read error. The rearrangement joins TRBV7-9 to TRBJ2-7; D is ambiguous. Germline assignment: CDR1 SEHNR and CDR2 FQNEAQ (reference sequence). The CDR3 length is 11 residues. CDR3 bases: TGTTCCAGCAGCTTAGGCCAGGAGCAGTACTTC. Its protein product is CSSSLGQEQYF.

This clone was detected a few times. The rearrangement uses TRBV6-6 and TRBJ1-1; no firm D call. V was trimmed by 6 bases and J by 0 bases, leaving 11 bases between them. CDR1 MNHNY and CDR2 SVGAGI come from the germline V gene (reference sequence). The CDR3 totals 14 residues. This CDR3 is CASRTDLMNTEAFF. CDR3 sequence (DNA): TGTGCCAGCAGGACTGATCTGATGAACACTGAAGCTTTCTTT.

The chain employs TRBV27 and TRBJ2-2, with no clear D. The CDR3 consists of 16 residues. CDR1 and CDR2 (germline): MNHEY, SMNVEV (reference sequence). Trimming cost V 2 bases and J 0 bases, with 10 bases left between them. The chain's CDR3 is CASSLLTGSNTGELFF. The CDR3 coding sequence is TGTGCCAGCAGTTTACTAACCGGGTCGAACACCGGGGAGCTGTTTTTT.

The chain employs TRBV6-1 and TRBJ2-7, with TRBD2 identical over 13 bases. V shed 1 base and J 2 bases; nucleotides not matched to a gene: 5. Per germline, CDR1 MNHNS and CDR2 SASEGT. The CDR3 runs 17 residues. The CDR3 protein is CASSEGGLAGAAYEQYF. The CDR3, as DNA: TGTGCCAGCAGTGAAGGCGGACTAGCGGGAGCGGCCTACGAGCAGTACTTC.

J is TRBJ2-5 and V is TRBV7-9, with unresolved D. The CDR3 is 14 residues long. Germline values: CDR1 SEHNR, CDR2 FQNEAQ (reference sequence). The V and J ends lost 5 bases and 7 bases respectively, with 17 bases between them. The CDR3 is CASSPQAPYSTQYF. Here the CDR3 DNA reads TGTGCCAGCAGCCCCCAGGCCCCTTACTCGACCCAGTACTTC. The full variable domain, completed using reference TRBV7-9 and TRBJ2-5, is DTGVSQNPRHKITKRGQNVTFRCDPISEHNRLYWYRQTLGQGPEFLTYFQNEAQLEKSRLLSDRFSAERPKGSFSTLEIQRTEQGDSAMYLCASSPQAPYSTQYFGPGTRLLVL.

The chain joins TRBV7-2 to TRBJ2-2, with 13 bases identical to TRBD2. Per germline, CDR1 SGHTA and CDR2 FQGNSA. The CDR3 sequence is 16 residues long. Losses at the gene ends were 5 bases for V and 5 bases for J; bases not matched to a gene: 5. In DNA, the CDR3 is TGTGCCAGCAGCCCCCGGACTAGCGGGAGAACCGGGGAGCTGTTTTTT. Encoded protein: CASSPRTSGRTGELFF.

This clone has just a few counts. The gene calls are TRBV29-1 and TRBJ2-1; 10 nucleotides align to TRBD2. V shed 4 bases and J 0 bases; nucleotides not matched to a gene: 6. The CDR3 is made up of 16 amino acids. The germline CDR1 and CDR2 sequences are SQVTM and ANQGSEA. The CDR3: CSVGLAGLSSYNEQFF. CDR3 nucleotide sequence: TGCAGCGTTGGACTAGCGGGTCTAAGCTCCTACAATGAGCAGTTCTTC.

This clone was found once. The V call is TRBV5-5, the J call TRBJ1-1; 7 bases match TRBD1. This CDR3 has 15 amino acids. The germline gives CDR1 SGHKS, CDR2 YYEKEE (reference sequence). The junction had 10 bases not matched to a gene; V was cut back by 4 bases and J by 4 bases. The CDR3 sequence is CASSLEGGSGTEAFF. CDR3 in DNA: TGTGCCAGCAGCCTGGAAGGGGGCAGCGGCACTGAAGCTTTCTTT.

This clone was counted only a few times. This chain joins TRBV7-9 and TRBJ1-6; 8 nucleotides align to TRBD1. The V and J ends lost 5 bases and 6 bases, in that order; junction bases with no gene match: 6. CDR3 length: 15 amino acids. Per the germline V gene, CDR1 is SEHNR and CDR2 is FQNEAQ (reference sequence). The CDR3, as DNA: TGTGCCAGCAGCCAAACAACAGGGGGTAATTCACCCCTCCACTTT. As protein: CASSQTTGGNSPLHF.

CDR3 sequence: CASSMLRTGGEQYF. The CDR3 nucleotides are TGTGCCAGTAGTATGCTCCGGACAGGAGGTGAGCAGTACTTC. V gene TRBV19 combines with J gene TRBJ2-5; TRBD1 aligns across 7 bases. The CDR3 runs to 14 residues. Germline lookup yields CDR1 LNHDA and CDR2 SQIVND (reference sequence). Trimming removed 3 bases from V and 11 bases from J; junction bases left unmatched: 12.

The chain uses TRBV7-2 and TRBJ2-7, with 8 nucleotides matching TRBD1. The CDR3 spans 15 residues. The junction had 9 bases not matched to a gene; V was cut back by 6 bases and J by 2 bases. Germline V lookup: CDR1 SGHTA, CDR2 FQGNSA. Written as DNA, the CDR3 is TGTGCCAGCAGGATGGACAGGGTAGGGCCCTACGAGCAGTACTTC. Its translation: CASRMDRVGPYEQYF.

This clone was counted a single time. The chain employs TRBV9 and TRBJ1-5; TRBD1 aligns across 10 bases. This CDR3 spans 15 amino acids. The trim removed 0 bases at V and 5 bases at J, leaving 2 bases unmatched. CDR1 and CDR2 (germline): SGDLS, YYNGEE. CDR3 nucleotides: TGTGCCAGCAGCGTAGGGACAGGGGGTTATCAGCCCCAGCATTTT. This gives the protein CASSVGTGGYQPQHF.

The chain links TRBV21-1 to TRBJ2-1; the table's D call, TRBD2, has no DNA check behind it. TRBV21-1 is flagged as a pseudogene. This CDR3 contains 12 residues. For the CDR3, the DNA is TGTGCCAGGGTATCGGGGGGGTGTGAGCAGTTCTTC. Protein sequence: CARVSGGCEQFF.

The chain recombines TRBV11-2 with TRBJ2-1; a weak D match, TRBD2 (5 bases). V was shortened by 4 bases and J by 4 bases, with 14 bases between the two germline ends. Germline V gene lookup returns CDR1 SGHAT and CDR2 FQNNGV. The CDR3 contains 15 residues. The CDR3 DNA reads TGTGCCAGCAGCTCGCGCTCTACTAGATACAATGAGCAGTTCTTC. Translated: CASSSRSTRYNEQFF. The entire variable domain, with the rest obtained from reference TRBV11-2 and TRBJ2-1, is as follows: EAGVAQSPRYKIIEKRQSVAFWCNPISGHATLYWYQQILGQGPKLLIQFQNNGVVDDSQLPKDRFSAERLKGVDSTLKIQPAKLEDSAVYLCASSSRSTRYNEQFFGPGTRLTVL.

The chain joins TRBV6-5 to TRBJ2-1; 10 bases agree with TRBD1. V gave up 2 bases and J gave up 9 bases; unmatched junction bases: 10. This CDR3 spans 16 amino acids. CDR1 and CDR2 (germline): MNHEY, SVGAGI. The CDR3 nucleotides are TGTGCCAGCAGTTACAACCGCGGACAGGGGGATCCTGAGCAGTTCTTC. Amino acids: CASSYNRGQGDPEQFF.